The entry below describes one T cell receptor beta chain. Its target is not known. The record originates from a study of regulatory dendritic cells for organ transplantation. The repertoire was sequenced with immunoSEQ multiplex PCR; TCRdb's copy has only in-frame clones and lacks some. The sample includes fewer than 8,500 clones, 65% to 75% seen only once; the top ten take about 4%. Sorted subsets were CFSE-labeled and cultured roughly five days with allogeneic dendritic cells. The TCR originated in a human donor in good health. The sample taken for sequencing was memory CD4+ T cells from blood cultured with dendritic cells. Described subset: CD45RO+ memory T cells.

The CDR3 nucleotides are TGCAGCGGTGGGGACAGGAAAGAGACCCAGTACTTC. This gives the protein CSGGDRKETQYF. The genes are TRBV29-1 and TRBJ2-5; 8 nucleotides line up with TRBD1. The J segment lost 3 bases and the V segment lost 7 bases, leaving 4 bases of the junction unmatched. The V gene's germline CDR1 is SQVTM and CDR2 ANQGSEA. The CDR3 covers 12 residues.